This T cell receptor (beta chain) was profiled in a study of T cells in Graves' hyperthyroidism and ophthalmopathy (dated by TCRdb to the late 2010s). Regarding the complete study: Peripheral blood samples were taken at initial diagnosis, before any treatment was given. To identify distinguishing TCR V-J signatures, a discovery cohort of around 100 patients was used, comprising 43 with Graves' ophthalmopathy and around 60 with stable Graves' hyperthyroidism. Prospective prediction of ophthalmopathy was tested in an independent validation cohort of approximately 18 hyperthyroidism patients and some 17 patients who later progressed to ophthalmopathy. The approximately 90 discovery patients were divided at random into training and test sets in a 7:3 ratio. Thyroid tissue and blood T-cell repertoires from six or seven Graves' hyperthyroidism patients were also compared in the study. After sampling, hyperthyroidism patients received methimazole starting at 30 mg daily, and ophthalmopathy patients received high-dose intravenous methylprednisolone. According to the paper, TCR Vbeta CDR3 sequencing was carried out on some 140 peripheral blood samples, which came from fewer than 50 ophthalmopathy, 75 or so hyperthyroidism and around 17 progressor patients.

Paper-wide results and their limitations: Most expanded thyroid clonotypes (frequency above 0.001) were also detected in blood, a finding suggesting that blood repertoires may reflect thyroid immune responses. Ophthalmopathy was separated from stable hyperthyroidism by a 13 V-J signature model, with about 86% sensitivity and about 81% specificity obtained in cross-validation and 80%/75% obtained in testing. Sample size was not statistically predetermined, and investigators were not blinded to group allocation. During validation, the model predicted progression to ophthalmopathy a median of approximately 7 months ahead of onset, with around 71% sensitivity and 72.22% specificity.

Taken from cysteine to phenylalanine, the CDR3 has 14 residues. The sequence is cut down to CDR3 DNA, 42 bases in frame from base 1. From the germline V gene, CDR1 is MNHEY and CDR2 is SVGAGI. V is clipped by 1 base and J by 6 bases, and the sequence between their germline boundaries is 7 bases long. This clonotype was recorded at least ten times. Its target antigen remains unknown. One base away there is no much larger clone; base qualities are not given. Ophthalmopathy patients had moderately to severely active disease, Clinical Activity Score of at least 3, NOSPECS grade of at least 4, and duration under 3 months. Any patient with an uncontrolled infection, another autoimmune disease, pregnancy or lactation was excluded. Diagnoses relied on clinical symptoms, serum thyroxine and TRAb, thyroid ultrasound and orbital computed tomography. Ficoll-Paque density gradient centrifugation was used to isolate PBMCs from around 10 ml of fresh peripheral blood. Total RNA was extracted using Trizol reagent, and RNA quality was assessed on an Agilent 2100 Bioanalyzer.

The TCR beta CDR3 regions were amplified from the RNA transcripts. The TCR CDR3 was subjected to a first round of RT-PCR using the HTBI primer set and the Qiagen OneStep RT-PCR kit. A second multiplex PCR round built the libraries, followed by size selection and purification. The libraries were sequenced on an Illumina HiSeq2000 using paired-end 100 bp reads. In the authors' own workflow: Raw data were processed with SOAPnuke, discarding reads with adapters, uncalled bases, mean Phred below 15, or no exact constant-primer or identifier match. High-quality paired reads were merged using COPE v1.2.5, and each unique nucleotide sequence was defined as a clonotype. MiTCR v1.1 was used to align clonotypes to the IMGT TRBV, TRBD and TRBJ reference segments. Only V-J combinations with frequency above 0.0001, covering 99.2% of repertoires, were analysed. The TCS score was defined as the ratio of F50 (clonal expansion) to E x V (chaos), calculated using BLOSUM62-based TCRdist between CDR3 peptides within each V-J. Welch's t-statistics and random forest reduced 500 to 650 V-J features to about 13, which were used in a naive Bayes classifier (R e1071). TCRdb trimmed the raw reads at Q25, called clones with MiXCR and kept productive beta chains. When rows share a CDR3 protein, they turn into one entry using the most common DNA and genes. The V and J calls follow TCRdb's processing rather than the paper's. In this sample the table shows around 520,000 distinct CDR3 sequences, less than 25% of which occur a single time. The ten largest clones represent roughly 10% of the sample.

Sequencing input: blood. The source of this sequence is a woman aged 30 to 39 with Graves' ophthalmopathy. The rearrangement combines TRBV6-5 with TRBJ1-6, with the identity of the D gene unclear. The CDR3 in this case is CASSYWEGNSPLHF. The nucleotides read TGTGCCAGCAGTTACTGGGAGGGTAATTCACCCCTCCACTTT.